Listed here are 23 T cell receptor beta chains from one sample, sequenced in a study of T cells in localized non-small cell lung cancer. Here immunoSEQ multiplex PCR was the method, and the copy in TCRdb shows in-frame clones only, minus some. Of over 45,000 clones in the sample, around 87% are singletons; the top ten hold around 16%. The starting material was PBMCs, obtained before any cancer treatment. The receptors here all came from a female donor with stage II lung adenocarcinoma.

The V and J genes are TRBV5-6 and TRBJ2-3; 8 positions match TRBD2. Unmatched junction bases numbered 3, after V lost 0 bases and J lost 3 bases. This CDR3 is built from 15 residues. CDR1 is SGHDT, CDR2 YYEEEE, per germline. Here the CDR3 DNA reads TGTGCCAGCAGCTTGGTAGCGGGGTATACAGATACGCAGTATTTT. It yields the protein CASSLVAGYTDTQYF. Full variable domain (remainder filled in from reference TRBV5-6 and TRBJ2-3): DAGVTQSPTHLIKTRGQQVTLRCSPKSGHDTVSWYQQALGQGPQFIFQYYEEEERQRGNFPDRFSGHQFPNYSSELNVNALLLGDSALYLCASSLVAGYTDTQYFGPGTRLTVL.

The V and J genes are TRBV29-1 and TRBJ2-3; unclear D gene. Trimming took off 5 bases at V and 2 bases at J, with 11 bases between the two ends. The germline gives CDR1 SQVTM, CDR2 ANQGSEA. CDR3 size: 13 residues. CDR3 nucleotide sequence: TGCAGCGTTCGAAAGGACCACACAGATACGCAGTATTTT. Its protein is CSVRKDHTDTQYF.

This chain links TRBV5-6 with TRBJ1-4; 7 bases agree with TRBD1. Germline CDR1 is SGHDT and CDR2 is YYEEEE. The trim removed 2 bases at V and 8 bases at J, leaving 18 bases unmatched. This CDR3 contains 18 residues. CDR3 sequence reads: CASSFGVPEQGRGEKLFF. The CDR3 nucleotides read TGTGCCAGCAGCTTCGGTGTCCCCGAACAGGGGAGGGGAGAAAAACTGTTTTTT.

This sequence joins TRBV2 and TRBJ2-7, with D possibly being TRBD1 (6 bases). The CDR3 has 15 amino acids. Germline CDR1 reads SNHLY; CDR2 reads FYNNEI. The germline V and J ends were trimmed by 6 bases and 2 bases, with 17 bases remaining between them. Here the CDR3 DNA reads TGTGCCAGCAGAAACAGGGTTGGTGCAACCTACGAGCAGTACTTC. Translation gives CASRNRVGATYEQYF.

The gene calls are TRBV5-1 and TRBJ1-1, with 7 nucleotides matching TRBD1. This CDR3 comprises 16 residues. Germline V gene sequence: CDR1 SGHRS, CDR2 YFSETQ. The J segment lost 0 bases and the V segment lost 0 bases, leaving 5 bases of the junction unmatched. The CDR3 DNA sequence: TGCGCCAGCAGCTTGGAGGGACAGCCTATGAACACTGAAGCTTTCTTT. Translating gives CASSLEGQPMNTEAFF. Combining the CDR3 with reference TRBV5-1 and TRBJ1-1 gives the whole variable domain KAGVTQTPRYLIKTRGQQVTLSCSPISGHRSVSWYQQTPGQGLQFLFEYFSETQRNKGNFPGRFSGRQFSNSRSEMNVSTLELGDSALYLCASSLEGQPMNTEAFFGQGTRLTVV.

The chain employs TRBV19 and TRBJ1-2, with D hard to call. The germline V and J ends were trimmed by 6 bases and 0 bases, with 14 bases remaining between them. Germline CDR1 reads LNHDA; CDR2 reads SQIVND (reference sequence). This CDR3 comprises 15 residues. CDR3 sequence: CASSVSTDPNYGYTF. CDR3 DNA: TGTGCCAGTAGCGTTAGTACAGATCCTAACTATGGCTACACCTTC.

The V gene is TRBV13, the J gene TRBJ2-1; possibly TRBD1 or TRBD2 for D (5 bases each). CDR1 is PRHDT and CDR2 is FYEKMQ in the germline V gene (reference sequence). This CDR3 contains 11 residues. V was shortened by 4 bases and J by 10 bases, with 8 bases between the two germline ends. In nucleotides, the CDR3 is TGTGCCAGCAGCTCGGGACCGGAGCAGTTCTTC. Protein sequence: CASSSGPEQFF. The full variable domain, with the rest looked up from reference TRBV13 and TRBJ2-1, is AAGVIQSPRHLIKEKRETATLKCYPIPRHDTVYWYQQGPGQDPQFLISFYEKMQSDKGSIPDRFSAQQFSDYHSELNMSSLELGDSALYFCASSSGPEQFFGPGTRLTVL.

The chain employs TRBV2 and TRBJ2-1, with 9 bases aligning to TRBD2. V was clipped by 4 bases and J by 8 bases; unmatched bases: 12. CDR1 and CDR2 (germline): SNHLY, FYNNEI. This CDR3 is 16 amino acids long. The CDR3 reads CASSARAGGRFDEQFF. For the CDR3, the DNA is TGTGCCAGCAGTGCCAGGGCGGGGGGGCGTTTCGATGAGCAGTTCTTC.

The rearrangement joins TRBV2 to TRBJ1-5; D is possibly TRBD1 (5 bases). V shed 4 bases and J shed 6 bases, with 10 bases lying between them. The CDR3 has 13 residues. The germline CDR1 and CDR2 sequences are SNHLY and FYNNEI. CDR3 DNA: TGTGCCAGCAGTGTTGGGGGAACTCAGCCCCAGCATTTT. Amino acids: CASSVGGTQPQHF.

The chain carries TRBV27 and TRBJ1-6; TRBD1 matches at 9 bases. The CDR3 loop spans 16 amino acids. The ends lost 4 bases at V and 7 bases at J; junction bases unmatched: 8. Germline V gene sequence: CDR1 MNHEY, CDR2 SMNVEV (reference sequence). The CDR3 loop reads CASSSGQGYRNSPLHF. The CDR3 nucleotides read TGTGCCAGCAGTTCCGGACAGGGGTACAGAAATTCACCCCTCCACTTT.

This clone was seen a few times. The J gene is TRBJ1-2, the V gene TRBV7-9; D may be TRBD1 (5 bases). Germline CDR1 and CDR2: SEHNR and FQNEAQ (reference sequence). V was trimmed by 5 bases and J by 0 bases, leaving 10 bases between them. This CDR3 is 14 amino acids long. CDR3: CASSLGAANYGYTF. In nucleotides, the CDR3 is TGTGCCAGCAGCCTTGGGGCAGCTAACTATGGCTACACCTTC.

The V call is TRBV9, the J call TRBJ1-4, with D tentatively TRBD1 (6 bases). The CDR3 runs 14 residues. V was pared by 2 bases and J by 5 bases, with 10 bases between. CDR1 is SGDLS, CDR2 YYNGEE, per germline. This chain's CDR3 is CASSVGHANEKLFF. The CDR3 DNA is TGTGCCAGCAGCGTGGGACACGCAAATGAAAAACTGTTTTTT. The full variable domain, with the rest looked up from reference TRBV9 and TRBJ1-4, is DSGVTQTPKHLITATGQRVTLRCSPRSGDLSVYWYQQSLDQGLQFLIQYYNGEERAKGNILERFSAQQFPDLHSELNLSSLELGDSALYFCASSVGHANEKLFFGSGTQLSVL.

The chain has TRBV29-1 and TRBJ1-1, with D perhaps TRBD1 (5 bases). The V end was cut by 6 bases, the J end by 5 bases, with 13 bases between. The germline V gene encodes CDR1 SQVTM and CDR2 ANQGSEA. The CDR3 length is 12 residues. CDR3 residues: CSVGTGGTEAFF. In nucleotides, the CDR3 is TGCAGCGTGGGGACTGGAGGAACTGAAGCTTTCTTT.

The genes are TRBV10-3 and TRBJ2-7, with D uncertain. The V gene's germline CDR1 is ENHRY and CDR2 SYGVKD. There are 16 residues in the CDR3. V lost 4 bases and J 3 bases, leaving 19 bases between the germline ends. The CDR3 loop is CAISVIRAPTLYEQYF. CDR3 nucleotide sequence: TGTGCCATCAGTGTTATTAGGGCCCCAACTCTCTACGAGCAGTACTTC.

The V call is TRBV30, the J call TRBJ1-4, with D tentatively TRBD1 (6 bases). Trimming took 2 bases from V and 7 from J, leaving 11 bases between them. Germline assignment: CDR1 GTSNPN and CDR2 SVGIG (reference sequence). The CDR3 is 13 residues long. CDR3 amino acids: CAWSRQGPEKLFF. The CDR3 DNA reads TGTGCCTGGAGTCGGCAGGGGCCTGAAAAACTGTTTTTT.

This clone has only one observation. CDR3 DNA sequence: TGTGCCAGTAGTGCAGGGGCAAGGGGCTACACCTTC. Its translation: CASSAGARGYTF. The chain has TRBV19 and TRBJ1-2; a weak D match, TRBD1 (6 bases). Trimming stripped 5 bases from V and 8 bases from J, with 12 bases between. This CDR3 region has 12 residues. Germline-derived CDR1 and CDR2 are LNHDA and SQIVND (reference sequence).

This chain uses TRBV2 with TRBJ2-6; no definite D call. The germline V gene has CDR1 SNHLY and CDR2 FYNNEI. This CDR3 contains 14 residues. Trimming removed 7 bases at V and 0 bases at J, with 7 bases between. This CDR3 is CASIPSSGANVLTF. In nucleotides, the CDR3 is TGTGCCAGCATTCCCTCCTCTGGGGCCAACGTCCTGACTTTC.

The rearrangement joins TRBV2 to TRBJ1-4; D may be TRBD1 (6 bases). V lost 3 bases to trimming and J lost 5 bases, with 16 bases between them. CDR1 SNHLY and CDR2 FYNNEI come from the germline V gene. This CDR3 contains 16 residues. CDR3 sequence: CASSDPFRGGNEKLFF. CDR3 coding DNA: TGTGCCAGCAGTGATCCTTTCAGGGGAGGAAATGAAAAACTGTTTTTT. Looking up the rest from reference TRBV2 and TRBJ1-4 gives the full variable domain: EPEVTQTPSHQVTQMGQEVILRCVPISNHLYFYWYRQILGQKVEFLVSFYNNEISEKSEIFDDQFSVERPDGSNFTLKIRSTKLEDSAMYFCASSDPFRGGNEKLFFGSGTQLSVL.

This clone was counted between two and nine times. The rearrangement links TRBV15 to TRBJ1-2; the match to TRBD1 covers 11 bases. V was clipped by 4 bases and J by 4 bases; unmatched bases: 5. Germline V lookup: CDR1 LNHNV, CDR2 YYDKDF (reference sequence). The CDR3 spans 15 residues. This CDR3 reads CATSTAGTGGYGYTF. The DNA of the CDR3 is TGTGCCACCAGCACCGCCGGGACAGGGGGCTATGGCTACACCTTC.

The rearrangement uses TRBV6-6 and TRBJ2-7, with D maybe TRBD1 (5 bases). The length of the CDR3 is 14 residues. Germline V gene data show CDR1 as MNHNY and CDR2 as SVGAGI (reference sequence). Trimming cost V 6 bases and J 6 bases, with 18 bases left between them. CDR3 in DNA: TGTGCCAGCAGCCGCCAGGGAAGGTCGACCGAGCAGTACTTC. Residues: CASSRQGRSTEQYF.

The V gene is TRBV7-2, the J gene TRBJ2-2, with D possibly called TRBD1 or TRBD2 (6 bases each). This CDR3 region has 17 residues. The germline V gene encodes CDR1 SGHTA and CDR2 FQGNSA. V was shortened by 1 base and J by 5 bases, with 17 bases between the two germline ends. The CDR3 region is CASSLVLGGLGTGELFF. The CDR3 DNA is TGTGCCAGCAGCTTAGTGCTGGGGGGCCTGGGGACCGGGGAGCTGTTTTTT.

The chain employs TRBV2 and TRBJ1-2; 9 bases align to TRBD1. Looked up from germline, CDR1 is SNHLY and CDR2 is FYNNEI. V trimming: 4 bases; J trimming: 4 bases; junction bases outside the gene matches: 4. The CDR3 runs to 14 residues. The CDR3 region is CASSGRQGGYGYTF. CDR3 nucleotides: TGTGCCAGCAGTGGCCGACAGGGGGGCTATGGCTACACCTTC.

The rearrangement uses TRBV10-3 and TRBJ2-7; TRBD1 matches 10 bases. The CDR3 sequence is 14 residues long. CDR1 ENHRY and CDR2 SYGVKD come from the germline V gene. V lost 4 bases and J lost 4; bases outside the gene matches: 4. The CDR3 here is CAISVPDRGYEQYF. In DNA form, the CDR3 reads TGTGCCATCAGTGTCCCGGACAGGGGGTACGAGCAGTACTTC.